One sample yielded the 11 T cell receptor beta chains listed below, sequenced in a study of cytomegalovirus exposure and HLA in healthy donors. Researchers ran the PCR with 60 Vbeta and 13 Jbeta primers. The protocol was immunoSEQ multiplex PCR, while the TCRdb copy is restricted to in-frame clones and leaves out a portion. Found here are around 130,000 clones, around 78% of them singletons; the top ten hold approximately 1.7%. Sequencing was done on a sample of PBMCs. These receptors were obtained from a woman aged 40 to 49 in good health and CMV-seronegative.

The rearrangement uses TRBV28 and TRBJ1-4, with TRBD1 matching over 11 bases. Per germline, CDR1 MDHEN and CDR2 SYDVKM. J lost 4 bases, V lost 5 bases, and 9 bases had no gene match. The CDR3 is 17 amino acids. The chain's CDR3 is CASSTDRGRGFNEKLFF. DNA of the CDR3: TGTGCCAGCAGTACGGACAGGGGGCGCGGGTTTAATGAAAAACTGTTTTTT.

The CDR3 spells CASSFVSSGANVLTF. The CDR3, as DNA: TGTGCCAGCAGCTTCGTAAGCTCAGGGGCCAACGTCCTGACTTTC. The chain carries TRBV5-6 and TRBJ2-6; D is unclear. The CDR3 runs 15 residues. The germline V and J ends were trimmed by 2 bases and 4 bases, with 10 bases remaining between them. From germline, CDR1 is SGHDT and CDR2 YYEEEE.

CDR3 amino acids: CASSLGQDYEQYF. CDR3 DNA sequence: TGTGCCAGCAGTTTAGGACAGGACTACGAGCAGTACTTC. The V call is TRBV28, the J call TRBJ2-5; TRBD1 agrees at 7 bases. The J call is doubtful: the DNA matches TRBJ2-7 better. The CDR3 has 13 amino acids. Germline assignment: CDR1 MDHEN and CDR2 SYDVKM.

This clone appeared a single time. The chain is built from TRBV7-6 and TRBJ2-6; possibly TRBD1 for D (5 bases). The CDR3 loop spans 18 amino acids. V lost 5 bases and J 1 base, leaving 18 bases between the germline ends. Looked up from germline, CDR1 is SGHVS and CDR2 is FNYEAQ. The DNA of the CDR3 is TGTGCCAGCAGCACCTCGATTCAGGGTTCTTCTGGGGCCAACGTCCTGACTTTC. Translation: CASSTSIQGSSGANVLTF.

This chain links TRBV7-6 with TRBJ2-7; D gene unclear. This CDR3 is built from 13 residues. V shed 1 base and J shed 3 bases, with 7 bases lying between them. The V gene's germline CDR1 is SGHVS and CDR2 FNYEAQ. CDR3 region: CASSLDRVYEQYF. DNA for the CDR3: TGTGCCAGCAGCTTAGATCGGGTCTACGAGCAGTACTTC.

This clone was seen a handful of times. The CDR3 protein is CASSAGTVNQPQHF. The DNA for the CDR3 is TGTGCCAGCAGTGCTGGGACAGTCAATCAGCCCCAGCATTTT. The chain carries TRBV6-1 and TRBJ1-5; the match to TRBD1 covers 7 bases. Germline V gene data show CDR1 as MNHNS and CDR2 as SASEGT. J lost 3 bases, V lost 4 bases, and 3 bases had no gene match. The CDR3 is 14 residues long.

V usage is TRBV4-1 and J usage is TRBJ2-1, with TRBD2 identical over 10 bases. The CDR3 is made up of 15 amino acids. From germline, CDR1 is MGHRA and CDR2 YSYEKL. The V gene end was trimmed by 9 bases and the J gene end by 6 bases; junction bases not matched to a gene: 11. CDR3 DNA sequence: TGCGCCAGTGTAGCGGGAGGAAAGAATCTCAATGAGCAGTTCTTC. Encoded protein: CASVAGGKNLNEQFF.

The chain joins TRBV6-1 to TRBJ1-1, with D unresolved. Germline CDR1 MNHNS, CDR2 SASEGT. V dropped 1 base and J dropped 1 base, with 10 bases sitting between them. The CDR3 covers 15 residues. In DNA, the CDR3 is TGTGCCAGCAGTGAAGATGAGGGTTGGAACACTGAAGCTTTCTTT. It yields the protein CASSEDEGWNTEAFF.

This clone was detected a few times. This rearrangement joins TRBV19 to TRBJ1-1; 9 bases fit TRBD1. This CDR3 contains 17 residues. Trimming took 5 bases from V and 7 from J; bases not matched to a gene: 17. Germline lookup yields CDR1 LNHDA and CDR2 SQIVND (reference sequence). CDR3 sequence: CASSPWVMTGGKFEAFF. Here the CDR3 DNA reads TGTGCCAGTAGTCCCTGGGTGATGACAGGGGGTAAATTTGAAGCTTTCTTT. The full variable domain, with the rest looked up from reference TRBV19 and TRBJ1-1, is DGGITQSPKYLFRKEGQNVTLSCEQNLNHDAMYWYRQDPGQGLRLIYYSQIVNDFQKGDIAEGYSVSREKKESFPLTVTSAQKNPTAFYLCASSPWVMTGGKFEAFFGQGTRLTVV.

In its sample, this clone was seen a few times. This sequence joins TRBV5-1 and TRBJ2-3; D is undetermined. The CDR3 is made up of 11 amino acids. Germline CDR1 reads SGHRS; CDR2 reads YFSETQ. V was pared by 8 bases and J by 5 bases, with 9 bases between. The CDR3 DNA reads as TGCGCCAGTGGGTCGGGAGATACGCAGTATTTT. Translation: CASGSGDTQYF.

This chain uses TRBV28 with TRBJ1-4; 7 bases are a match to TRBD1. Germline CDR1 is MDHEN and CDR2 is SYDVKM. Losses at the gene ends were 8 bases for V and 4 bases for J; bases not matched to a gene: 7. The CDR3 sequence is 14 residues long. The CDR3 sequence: CASGPGQNNEKLFF. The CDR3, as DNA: TGTGCCAGCGGCCCGGGACAGAATAATGAAAAACTGTTTTTT.